The 27 T cell receptor beta chains presented below share a single source sample, sequenced in a study of Graves' ophthalmopathy and Graves' hyperthyroidism. RNA transcripts were the template, and TCR beta CDR3 regions were amplified from them. In the first round, RT-PCR was carried out with HTBI primers, and a multiplex PCR formed the second round. MiXCR was run by TCRdb on the multiplex PCR reads, yielding one entry per CDR3 protein. The profile shows some 750,000 distinct CDR3 sequences, approximately 40% of them singletons. Specimen: peripheral blood. These receptors were taken from an adult man with Graves' ophthalmopathy.

The chain uses TRBV11-1 and TRBJ1-2, with a possible D match to TRBD1 (6 bases). Germline V gene lookup returns CDR1 SGHAT and CDR2 FQDESV (reference sequence). Trimming took 2 bases from V and 4 from J, leaving 11 bases between them. The CDR3 covers 14 residues. CDR3 coding DNA: TGTGCCAGCAGCTTATTGGGGGGCTCCTATGGCTACACCTTC. Encoded protein: CASSLLGGSYGYTF.

This clonotype has just one count. CDR3 DNA: TGTGCCAGCAGGCGGGACAGGGGGCGCGTGGAGACCCAGCATTTT. This gives the protein CASRRDRGRVETQHF. V is TRBV2 and J is TRBJ1-5; 12 bases align to TRBD1. Germline V gene data show CDR1 as SNHLY and CDR2 as FYNNEI. With V trimmed by 6 bases and J by 11 bases, 11 bases remained unmatched. The CDR3 consists of 15 residues.

The chain is built from TRBV20-1 and TRBJ2-5, with D perhaps TRBD1 or TRBD2 (5 bases each). From germline, CDR1 is DFQATT and CDR2 SNEGSKA (reference sequence). V shed 6 bases and J shed 3 bases, with 14 bases lying between them. The CDR3 sequence is 13 residues long. Here the CDR3 DNA reads TGCAGTGCATCCGGGACGCAGGAAGAGACCCAGTACTTC. It specifies CSASGTQEETQYF.

The chain is built from TRBV4-1 and TRBJ2-5; 7 bases agree with TRBD2. V shed 5 bases and J 5 bases; nucleotides not matched to a gene: 14. CDR3 length equals 16 residues. Germline V CDR1 and CDR2: MGHRA, YSYEKL. The chain's CDR3 is CASSKGRWGEGETQYF. DNA for the CDR3: TGCGCCAGCAGCAAGGGACGCTGGGGGGAGGGCGAGACCCAGTACTTC.

As regards this clonotype: This may arise from a read error, as a much more abundant clone is one base away. This chain joins TRBV7-3 and TRBJ2-2; 8 nucleotides match TRBD2. The CDR3 has 16 amino acids. Germline-derived CDR1 and CDR2 are SGHTA and FQGTGA. After removal of 4 bases from V and 4 bases from J, the junction contained 8 bases not matched to a gene. The CDR3 loop is CASSSAAGVGTGELFF. The CDR3 DNA reads TGTGCCAGCAGCTCCGCAGCGGGAGTAGGCACCGGGGAGCTGTTTTTT.

The J gene is TRBJ2-7, the V gene TRBV20-1, with 10 bases that match TRBD2. The CDR3 is made up of 15 amino acids. Trimming removed 5 bases from V and 0 bases from J; junction bases left unmatched: 7. CDR1 is DFQATT, CDR2 SNEGSKA, per germline (reference sequence). CDR3 DNA: TGCAGTGCTGGCGAGGCTAGCGGGGGCTCCTACGAGCAGTACTTC. This encodes CSAGEASGGSYEQYF.

This clonotype was seen repeatedly, ten times or more. V is TRBV5-8 and J is TRBJ1-1; tentative D call: TRBD1 (6 bases). Deletions cut 5 bases from V and 6 bases from J, with 14 bases between. The CDR3 is 13 residues long. Germline CDR1 SGHTS, CDR2 YDEGEE. In DNA, the CDR3 is TGTGCCAGCAGTCACCAACAGGGATCTGAAGCTTTCTTT. It encodes CASSHQQGSEAFF.

This clonotype showed up just a few times. The chain links TRBV20-1 to TRBJ2-5; a weak D match, TRBD2 (7 bases). The CDR3 spans 15 residues. Looked up from germline, CDR1 is DFQATT and CDR2 is SNEGSKA (reference sequence). V lost 2 bases to trimming and J lost 5 bases, with 18 bases between them. CDR3 residues: CSARYGGGVWETQYF. Written as DNA, the CDR3 is TGCAGTGCTAGATATGGCGGGGGCGTCTGGGAGACCCAGTACTTC.

This chain uses TRBV7-8 with TRBJ2-2, with TRBD2 matching over 7 bases. Trimming removed 10 bases from V and 0 bases from J; junction bases left unmatched: 8. Germline lookup yields CDR1 SGHVS and CDR2 FQNEAQ. The CDR3 spans 15 residues. DNA for the CDR3: TGTGCCACAGCGGGACGGCTCGCGAACACCGGGGAGCTGTTTTTT. It translates to CATAGRLANTGELFF.

This chain uses TRBV5-6 with TRBJ2-5; TRBD2 aligns across 12 bases. J lost 5 bases, V lost 4 bases, and 9 bases had no gene match. CDR1 and CDR2 (germline): SGHDT, YYEEEE. The CDR3 consists of 16 residues. This CDR3 reads CASSPATSGRGETQYF. CDR3 DNA sequence: TGTGCCAGCAGCCCAGCGACTAGCGGGAGAGGGGAGACCCAGTACTTC.

The rearrangement uses TRBV29-1 and TRBJ2-3, with 11 positions matching TRBD1. V was pared by 3 bases and J by 2 bases, with 7 bases of the junction left unmatched. The CDR3 loop spans 16 amino acids. From germline, CDR1 is SQVTM and CDR2 ANQGSEA. CDR3: CSVDGGQGVDTDTQYF. CDR3 nucleotide sequence: TGCAGCGTTGACGGGGGACAGGGGGTAGACACAGATACGCAGTATTTT.

This clonotype has at least ten counts. V and J are TRBV5-1 and TRBJ1-5; D not resolved. Germline V lookup: CDR1 SGHRS, CDR2 YFSETQ. Trimming left V 4 bases short and J 2 bases short, with 10 bases between. CDR3 length: 14 amino acids. CDR3 DNA: TGCGCCAGCAGCAAGGACGGGGGCAATCAGCCCCAGCATTTT. Residues: CASSKDGGNQPQHF.

This clonotype was recorded a few times. The chain recombines TRBV7-2 with TRBJ2-2, with TRBD1 matching 10 bases. CDR3 length: 15 residues. With 5 bases clipped from V and 4 bases from J, the junction kept 4 bases outside the gene matches. Looked up from germline, CDR1 is SGHTA and CDR2 is FQGNSA. DNA for the CDR3: TGTGCCAGCAGCCGACAGGGGGCGGGCACCGGGGAGCTGTTTTTT. Protein sequence: CASSRQGAGTGELFF.

The genes are TRBV7-9 and TRBJ1-5; 7 bases align to TRBD1. Per germline, CDR1 SEHNR and CDR2 FQNEAQ (reference sequence). CDR3 length equals 16 residues. J lost 7 bases, V lost 6 bases, and 15 bases had no gene match. The CDR3 DNA reads TGTGCCAGCAGTCCTATACCGGAGGGGGCTCGACAGCCCCAGCATTTT. Its translation is CASSPIPEGARQPQHF.

The gene calls are TRBV19 and TRBJ2-2, with 7 bases identical to TRBD1. There are 15 residues in the CDR3. Trimming took 6 bases from V and 1 from J; bases not matched to a gene: 5. In germline, CDR1 is LNHDA, CDR2 SQIVND (reference sequence). In DNA, the CDR3 is TGTGCCAGTAGATTGACAGGGTTGAACACCGGGGAGCTGTTTTTT. This sequence encodes CASRLTGLNTGELFF.

The V call is TRBV7-9, the J call TRBJ1-3; no clear D gene. CDR1 SEHNR and CDR2 FQNEAQ come from the germline V gene (reference sequence). The V end lost 5 bases, the J end lost 7 bases, and 12 bases lay between the germline ends. The CDR3 runs 13 residues. In DNA form, the CDR3 reads TGTGCCAGCAGCCAAGATGTTGTCAACACCATATATTTT. As protein: CASSQDVVNTIYF.

Many counts were recorded for this clonotype. The chain links TRBV7-8 to TRBJ1-5; a possible D gene is TRBD1 (5 bases). CDR1 is SGHVS, CDR2 FQNEAQ, per germline. Trimming took 0 bases from V and 7 from J, leaving 10 bases between them. The CDR3 has 14 amino acids. The CDR3 sequence: CASSLAGGTQPQHF. The CDR3 nucleotides read TGTGCCAGCAGCTTAGCGGGGGGTACGCAGCCCCAGCATTTT.

The chain is built from TRBV27 and TRBJ2-5; D unclear. Germline CDR1 is MNHEY and CDR2 is SMNVEV (reference sequence). There are 13 residues in the CDR3. The V gene lost 5 bases and the J gene lost 5 bases, with 12 bases spanning the gap. In nucleotides, the CDR3 is TGTGCCAGCAGTCGTTTCATAGGGGAGACCCAGTACTTC. Its translation is CASSRFIGETQYF.

For this clonotype: A much larger clone sits a single nucleotide away, making a read error possible. The chain combines TRBV9 with TRBJ1-6; D is undetermined. V lost 6 bases, J lost 9 bases, and 13 bases lay in between. This CDR3 is built from 13 residues. Germline lookup yields CDR1 SGDLS and CDR2 YYNGEE. The CDR3 sequence: CASMAREASPLHF. DNA of the CDR3: TGTGCCAGCATGGCGAGGGAGGCTTCACCCCTCCACTTT.

The chain is built from TRBV6-6 and TRBJ2-7, with D perhaps assigned TRBD1 or TRBD2 (5 bases each). Trimming pared 2 bases from V and 4 bases from J, leaving 12 bases between. CDR3 length equals 14 residues. The germline gives CDR1 MNHNY, CDR2 SVGAGI (reference sequence). CDR3 region: CASSYGGRPYEQYF. In nucleotides, the CDR3 is TGTGCCAGCAGTTACGGGGGACGGCCATACGAGCAGTACTTC.

The V gene is TRBV7-3, the J gene TRBJ2-6; tentative D call: TRBD1 (6 bases). In germline, CDR1 is SGHTA, CDR2 FQGTGA. V lost 9 bases and J lost 4, with 13 bases in between. CDR3 length: 14 residues. The DNA of the CDR3 is TGTGCCAGTGTAACCGGGACAGGGGCCAACGTCCTGACTTTC. Translating gives CASVTGTGANVLTF.

This clonotype was seen only a few times. The junction and the germline gene differ at one end; a read error may be behind it. The J gene is TRBJ1-6, the V gene TRBV10-3, with D perhaps matching TRBD1 (5 bases). Per the germline V gene, CDR1 is ENHRY and CDR2 is SYGVKD. The CDR3 length is 15 residues. The CDR3 spells CASSTSRVRNSPLHF. The CDR3 nucleotides are TGTGCCAGCAGTACGAGCAGGGTTCGGAATTCACCCCTCCACTTT.

The chain recombines TRBV25-1 with TRBJ2-7; D is unresolved. CDR1 is MGHDK and CDR2 is SYGVNS in the germline V gene. V lost 3 bases and J lost 4, with 10 bases in between. This CDR3 is 13 amino acids long. CDR3 loop: CASSDSAGYEQYF. The CDR3 DNA reads TGTGCCAGCAGTGATAGTGCCGGGTACGAGCAGTACTTC.

Many counts were recorded for this clonotype. This chain connects TRBV7-9 to TRBJ1-1; 7 nucleotides align to TRBD1. CDR1 is SEHNR, CDR2 FQNEAQ, per germline (reference sequence). The CDR3 length is 15 residues. The V segment lost 6 bases and the J segment 7 bases; nucleotides outside the gene matches: 14. The CDR3 sequence: CASRPTLTGMIEAFF. CDR3 nucleotide sequence: TGTGCCAGCAGACCCACCCTGACAGGGATGATTGAAGCTTTCTTT.

The chain recombines TRBV6-6 with TRBJ1-2; D ambiguous. The CDR3 has 14 amino acids. V was shortened by 6 bases and J by 7 bases, with 18 bases between the two germline ends. CDR1 and CDR2 (germline): MNHNY, SVGAGI (reference sequence). The CDR3 DNA sequence: TGTGCCAGCAGCCCCTCCGAGTACGGTCTTGGCTACACCTTC. Translation: CASSPSEYGLGYTF.

This clonotype was seen many times. This chain joins TRBV25-1 and TRBJ1-2; 7 bases are a match to TRBD1. This CDR3 contains 14 residues. The V gene end was trimmed by 1 base and the J gene end by 4 bases; junction bases not matched to a gene: 3. The germline gives CDR1 MGHDK, CDR2 SYGVNS. DNA of the CDR3: TGTGCCAGCAGTGAATCCGGGACAGTCTATGGCTACACCTTC. It yields the protein CASSESGTVYGYTF.

The sample holds many counts of this clonotype. The rearrangement joins TRBV20-1 to TRBJ1-1, with unresolved D. The V end lost 3 bases, the J end lost 4 bases, and 9 bases lay between the germline ends. The CDR3 extends over 12 amino acids. CDR1 DFQATT and CDR2 SNEGSKA come from the germline V gene (reference sequence). CDR3 nucleotides: TGCAGTGCTAGGACACGCGGCACTGAAGCTTTCTTT. Translation: CSARTRGTEAFF.